Presented here are 7 T cell receptor beta chains from one specimen sequenced in a study of blood T cell repertoires in COVID-19. The assay was immunoSEQ multiplex PCR, and TCRdb's table has in-frame clones only and misses some. This sample has under 300,000 clones, with 82% found just once. The specimen sequenced was peripheral blood. Every receptor here comes from a woman in her late teens or twenties with acute or convalescent COVID-19.

V usage is TRBV28 and J usage is TRBJ2-1; tentatively, D is TRBD2 (5 bases). Germline V gives CDR1 MDHEN, CDR2 SYDVKM. V lost 5 bases and J 4 bases, leaving 21 bases between the germline ends. This CDR3 is 17 amino acids long. CDR3 region: CASSPHWGSEVYNEQFF. DNA for the CDR3: TGTGCCAGCAGTCCCCACTGGGGTAGCGAAGTGTACAATGAGCAGTTCTTC.

This clone was counted a single time. The sample holds other DNA sequences that translate to the same CDR3. V and J are TRBV6-5 and TRBJ2-5; 8 bases line up with TRBD2. Per the germline V gene, CDR1 is MNHEY and CDR2 is SVGAGI. V shed 2 bases and J 3 bases; nucleotides not matched to a gene: 2. CDR3 size: 14 residues. The CDR3 sequence is CASSYGLAEETQYF. The CDR3 DNA sequence: TGTGCCAGCAGTTACGGACTAGCAGAAGAGACCCAGTACTTC.

The chain has TRBV15 and TRBJ2-1; D gene unclear. V lost 8 bases and J lost 5, with 16 bases in between. The length of the CDR3 is 14 residues. Germline-derived CDR1 and CDR2 are LNHNV and YYDKDF (reference sequence). The CDR3, as DNA: TGTGCCACCCAACCCCCCAACATAAACAATGAGCAGTTCTTC. Translating it yields CATQPPNINNEQFF.

This clone was observed a handful of times. The chain couples TRBV9 to TRBJ2-1, with 10 positions matching TRBD2. V lost 0 bases to trimming and J lost 5 bases; unmatched junction nucleotides: 5. Germline CDR1 and CDR2: SGDLS and YYNGEE. The CDR3 loop spans 16 amino acids. The CDR3, as DNA: TGTGCCAGCAGCGTAGCCTCTAGCGGGAGCGACAATGAGCAGTTCTTC. Translation: CASSVASSGSDNEQFF.

As DNA, the CDR3 is TGTGCCAGCAGTTACACCCCGACAGGGGGGGGCACTGAAGCTTTCTTT. Translated, it gives CASSYTPTGGGTEAFF. The rearrangement joins TRBV6-6 to TRBJ1-1, with 9 bases lining up with TRBD1. The CDR3 contains 16 residues. V dropped 2 bases and J dropped 4; count of bases not matched to a gene: 8. The germline V gene has CDR1 MNHNY and CDR2 SVGAGI (reference sequence).

This sequence joins TRBV7-9 and TRBJ2-3; 10 bases align to TRBD2. CDR3 length: 16 amino acids. CDR1 and CDR2 from the germline V gene are SEHNR and FQNEAQ (reference sequence). Trimming removed 4 bases from V and 4 bases from J; junction bases left unmatched: 8. CDR3 region: CASSSKVLAGADTQYF. Here the CDR3 DNA reads TGTGCCAGCAGCTCGAAGGTCCTAGCGGGAGCAGATACGCAGTATTTT. Together with reference TRBV7-9 and TRBJ2-3, the CDR3 gives the full variable domain: DTGVSQNPRHKITKRGQNVTFRCDPISEHNRLYWYRQTLGQGPEFLTYFQNEAQLEKSRLLSDRFSAERPKGSFSTLEIQRTEQGDSAMYLCASSSKVLAGADTQYFGPGTRLTVL.

The chain joins TRBV15 to TRBJ1-5; the match to TRBD1 covers 7 bases. The CDR3 is made up of 15 amino acids. The ends lost 0 bases at V and 7 bases at J; junction bases unmatched: 6. Looked up from germline, CDR1 is LNHNV and CDR2 is YYDKDF (reference sequence). CDR3 residues: CATSRDKGALQPQHF. CDR3 sequence (DNA): TGTGCCACCAGCAGAGATAAGGGGGCTTTGCAGCCCCAGCATTTT.